The clone carrying this T cell receptor beta chain appeared many times. Thyroid ultrasound and orbital computed tomography, with clinical symptoms and serum thyroxine and TRAb, informed diagnoses. Fresh peripheral blood, 9.5 to 10 ml of it, supplied the PBMCs. Using RNA transcripts as the source, TCR beta CDR3 regions were amplified. An initial round of RT-PCR targeting the TCR CDR3 relied on the HTBI primer set. From the multiplex PCR reads, TCRdb called clonotypes with MiXCR, one entry per CDR3 protein. Among 300,000 to 400,000 distinct CDR3 sequences listed, 15% to 20% were seen once. With 3 bases removed from V and 4 bases from J, the gap between germline ends came to 16 bases. The CDR3 consists of 15 residues. Germline V gene lookup returns CDR1 SGHRS and CDR2 YFSETQ. This sample is part of a study of T cells in Graves' hyperthyroidism and ophthalmopathy. Turning to the study itself: Any treatment followed the collection of peripheral blood at initial diagnosis.

The TCR originated in a man aged 18 to 29 with Graves' ophthalmopathy. Sequenced input: blood. The chain carries TRBV5-1 and TRBJ1-1; D is ambiguous. CDR3 in amino acids: CASSSTRVGSTEAFF. CDR3 bases: TGCGCCAGCAGCTCCACACGGGTCGGGAGCACTGAAGCTTTCTTT.